This TCR beta chain was identified during a study of T cell responses to AZD1222 COVID-19 vaccine. General study points: The CD4 TCRs associated with vaccination extended across spike and predominated at 160-218 and 743-854. In the spike-specific TCR repertoire, nearly half reportedly target unmutated variant regions.

Germline CDR1 MNHEY, CDR2 SVGEGT. The CDR3 totals 14 residues. The V gene lost 5 bases and the J gene lost 0 bases, with 8 bases spanning the gap. Points on this clone: The antigen is not known.

This table comes from immunoSEQ multiplex PCR, and its TCRdb copy is limited to in-frame clones, with some not included. The table has about 56,000 clones, around nine tenths seen once. Sequenced material: peripheral blood, taken 28 days after the second AZD1222 dose. The rearrangement links TRBV6-2 or TRBV6-3 to TRBJ2-1; the D gene is possibly TRBD1 (6 bases). This clonotype was sampled from an adult who received the AZD1222 COVID-19 vaccine. This CDR3 reads CASSKQGSYNEQFF. CDR3 nucleotide sequence: TGTGCCAGCAGTAAACAGGGCTCCTACAATGAGCAGTTCTTC.